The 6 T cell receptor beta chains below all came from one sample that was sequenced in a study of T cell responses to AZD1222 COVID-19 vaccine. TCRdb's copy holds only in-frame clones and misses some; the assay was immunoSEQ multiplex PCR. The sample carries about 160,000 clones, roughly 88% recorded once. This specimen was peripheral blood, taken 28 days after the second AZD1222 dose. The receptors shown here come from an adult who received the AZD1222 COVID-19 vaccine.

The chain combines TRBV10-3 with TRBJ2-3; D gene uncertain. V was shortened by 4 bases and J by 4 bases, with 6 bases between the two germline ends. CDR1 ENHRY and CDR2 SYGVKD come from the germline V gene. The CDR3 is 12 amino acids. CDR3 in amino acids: CAISAEADTQYF. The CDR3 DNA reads TGTGCCATCAGTGCTGAGGCAGATACGCAGTATTTT.

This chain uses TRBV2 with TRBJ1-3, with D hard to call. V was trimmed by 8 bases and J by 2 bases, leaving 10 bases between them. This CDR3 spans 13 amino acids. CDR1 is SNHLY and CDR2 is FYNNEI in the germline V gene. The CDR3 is CASGLETGNTIYF. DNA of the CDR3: TGTGCCAGCGGATTAGAAACTGGAAACACCATATATTTT.

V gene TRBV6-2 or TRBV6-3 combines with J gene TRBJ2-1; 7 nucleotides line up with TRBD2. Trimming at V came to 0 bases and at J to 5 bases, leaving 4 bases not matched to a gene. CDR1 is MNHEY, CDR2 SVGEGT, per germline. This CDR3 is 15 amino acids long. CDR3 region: CASSYSASGHNEQFF. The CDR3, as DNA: TGTGCCAGCAGTTACTCGGCTAGCGGCCACAATGAGCAGTTCTTC.

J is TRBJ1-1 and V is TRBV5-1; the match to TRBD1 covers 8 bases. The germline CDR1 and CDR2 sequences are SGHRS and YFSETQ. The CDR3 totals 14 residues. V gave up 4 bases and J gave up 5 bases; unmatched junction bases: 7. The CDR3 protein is CASSTWTGNTEAFF. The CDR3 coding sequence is TGCGCCAGCAGCACGTGGACAGGGAATACTGAAGCTTTCTTT. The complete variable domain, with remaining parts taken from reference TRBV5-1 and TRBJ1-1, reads KAGVTQTPRYLIKTRGQQVTLSCSPISGHRSVSWYQQTPGQGLQFLFEYFSETQRNKGNFPGRFSGRQFSNSRSEMNVSTLELGDSALYLCASSTWTGNTEAFFGQGTRLTVV.

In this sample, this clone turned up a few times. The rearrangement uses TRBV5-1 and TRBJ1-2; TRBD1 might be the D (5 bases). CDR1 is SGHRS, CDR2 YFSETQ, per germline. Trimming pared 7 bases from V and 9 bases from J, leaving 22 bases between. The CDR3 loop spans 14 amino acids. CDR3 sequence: CASRPLIGAWSYTF. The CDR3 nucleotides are TGCGCCAGCCGCCCCCTCATCGGGGCTTGGAGCTACACCTTC.

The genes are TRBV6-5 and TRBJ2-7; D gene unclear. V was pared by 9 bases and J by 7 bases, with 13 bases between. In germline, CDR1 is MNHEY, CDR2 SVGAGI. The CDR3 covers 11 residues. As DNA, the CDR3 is TGTGCCAGTCGGGTCATGGGGGAGCAGTACTTC. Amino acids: CASRVMGEQYF.